Below, 6 T cell receptor beta chains from the same sample are listed, as sequenced in a study of blood T cell repertoires in COVID-19. TCRdb's table, derived via immunoSEQ multiplex PCR, lists solely in-frame clones and lacks some. The sample lists a few hundred thousand clones; approximately 82% were seen once. Material for sequencing was peripheral blood. The receptors were gathered from a woman of 80 years or more with acute or convalescent COVID-19.

This chain connects TRBV5-1 to TRBJ2-3; 8 bases match TRBD2. Germline CDR1 and CDR2: SGHRS and YFSETQ. The V segment lost 0 bases and the J segment 5 bases; nucleotides outside the gene matches: 8. The CDR3 runs 16 residues. The CDR3 nucleotides are TGCGCCAGCAGCTTGGCACCGAGCGGGGGCCAAGATACGCAGTATTTT. Its translation is CASSLAPSGGQDTQYF. The full variable domain, with the rest looked up from reference TRBV5-1 and TRBJ2-3, is KAGVTQTPRYLIKTRGQQVTLSCSPISGHRSVSWYQQTPGQGLQFLFEYFSETQRNKGNFPGRFSGRQFSNSRSEMNVSTLELGDSALYLCASSLAPSGGQDTQYFGPGTRLTVL.

The chain carries TRBV5-1 and TRBJ1-1; TRBD1 is a possible D gene (5 bases). The CDR3 length is 13 residues. CDR1 SGHRS and CDR2 YFSETQ come from the germline V gene. Trimming shortened V by 4 bases and J by 3 bases, and 10 bases separated the two germline ends. The CDR3, as DNA: TGCGCCAGCAGCCTCCTCAGGGACACTGAAGCTTTCTTT. It specifies CASSLLRDTEAFF.

J is TRBJ1-2 and V is TRBV5-1, with a weak D call TRBD1 (6 bases). Between the trimmed V and J ends, which lost 0 bases and 4 bases, there was a span of 10 bases. Germline V CDR1 and CDR2: SGHRS, YFSETQ. This CDR3 comprises 14 residues. DNA for the CDR3: TGCGCCAGCAGCTTGGAGCCAGGGGCCTATGGCTACACCTTC. Translating gives CASSLEPGAYGYTF.

The gene calls are TRBV28 and TRBJ1-2; D might be TRBD1 (6 bases). Deletions cut 2 bases from V and 4 bases from J, with 14 bases between. CDR1 and CDR2 (germline): MDHEN, SYDVKM. This CDR3 is built from 15 residues. CDR3 residues: CASSLGGSLLYGYTF. For the CDR3, the DNA is TGTGCCAGCAGTTTAGGGGGCTCGCTGCTCTATGGCTACACCTTC.

The gene calls are TRBV11-3 and TRBJ2-7, with D possibly matching TRBD1 (6 bases). Trimming shortened V by 0 bases and J by 4 bases, and 10 bases separated the two germline ends. The CDR3 runs to 14 residues. CDR1 and CDR2 from the germline V gene are SGHNT and YENEEA. Here the CDR3 reads CASSLDGTSYEQYF. CDR3 bases: TGTGCCAGCAGCTTAGATGGGACATCTTACGAGCAGTACTTC. Variable domain in full (rest from reference TRBV11-3 and TRBJ2-7): EAGVVQSPRYKIIEKKQPVAFWCNPISGHNTLYWYLQNLGQGPELLIRYENEEAVDDSQLPKDRFSAERLKGVDSTLKIQPAELGDSAVYLCASSLDGTSYEQYFGPGTRLTVT.

The CDR3 nucleotides are TGTGCCAGTAAAGGAGGGCCTAATGAAAAACTGTTTTTT. Translation: CASKGGPNEKLFF. The chain has TRBV19 and TRBJ1-4; D unclear. The CDR3 has 13 amino acids. The germline V and J ends were trimmed by 7 bases and 3 bases, with 9 bases remaining between them. Looked up from germline, CDR1 is LNHDA and CDR2 is SQIVND (reference sequence).